Below, 3 T cell receptor beta chains from the same sample are listed, as sequenced in a study of T-cell memory formation after mild COVID-19. MiXCR, applied by TCRdb to the 5' RACE reads, yields one record per CDR3 protein. Of around 370,000 distinct CDR3 sequences listed, around 21% were seen once; the top ten hold around an eighth. The sample taken for sequencing was PBMCs or a T cell subset sorted from them (not recorded which). The receptors originated from an adult woman who had mild COVID-19 (a few samples of this study predate the infection). Cell type and time point are not known.

CDR3 DNA: TGTGCCAGCAGTCGGTCCGCGGGGACAGGCACTGAAGCTTTCTTT. This sequence encodes CASSRSAGTGTEAFF. The rearrangement joins TRBV6-5 to TRBJ1-1, with 8 positions matching TRBD1. The germline V gene has CDR1 MNHEY and CDR2 SVGAGI. Losses at the gene ends were 5 bases for V and 4 bases for J; bases not matched to a gene: 9. The length of the CDR3 is 15 residues.

In DNA form, the CDR3 reads TGCAGCGGGAGACTGAACGGGGAGCTGTTTTTT. Protein product: CSGRLNGELFF. The chain joins TRBV29-1 to TRBJ2-2; unclear D gene. With 7 bases removed from V and 7 bases from J, the gap between germline ends came to 10 bases. The CDR3 has 11 residues. Per germline, CDR1 SQVTM and CDR2 ANQGSEA.

The chain combines TRBV29-1 with TRBJ1-1, with 7 positions matching TRBD1. The germline V gene encodes CDR1 SQVTM and CDR2 ANQGSEA. The trim removed 7 bases at V and 4 bases at J, leaving 6 bases unmatched. The CDR3 totals 12 residues. CDR3 sequence: CSADREGTEAFF. The CDR3 region has the DNA TGCAGCGCAGACAGGGAGGGCACTGAAGCTTTCTTT. The whole variable domain, remainder taken from reference TRBV29-1 and TRBJ1-1, is SAVISQKPSRDICQRGTSLTIQCQVDSQVTMMFWYRQQPGQSLTLIATANQGSEATYESGFVIDKFPISRPNLTFSTLTVSNMSPEDSSIYLCSADREGTEAFFGQGTRLTVV.